This TCR beta chain is drawn from a study of cytomegalovirus exposure and HLA in healthy donors. Looking at the study overall: An early release of data contained approximately 80 million unique TCRs, which came from HLA-typed donors.

A note on this clone: Its antigen is unknown.

Study-wide results and limits: Fewer N-insertions than the roughly 630-donor mean were reportedly shown by an Asian-associated ancestry cluster in a later analysis. Some highly shared sequence variants likely arose as a pipeline artifact.

The V gene end was trimmed by 3 bases and the J gene end by 4 bases; junction bases not matched to a gene: 12. This CDR3 contains 16 residues. Germline V gene data show CDR1 as MNHEY and CDR2 as SVGAGI. The PCR contained 60 Vbeta and 13 Jbeta primers. The method was immunoSEQ multiplex PCR; TCRdb's version includes in-frame clones alone and lacks a portion of them. The top ten hold roughly 0.79% of the sample, which has around 110,000 clones, more than 65% seen once. The genes are TRBV6-5 and TRBJ2-7; 7 bases match TRBD2. This clonotype was obtained from a boy aged 10-17 years in good health and CMV-seronegative. The specimen was PBMCs. CDR3 DNA: TGTGCCAGCAGTTATTCTGGGCTAGCGGCCAGATACGAGCAGTACTTC. Protein product: CASSYSGLAARYEQYF.